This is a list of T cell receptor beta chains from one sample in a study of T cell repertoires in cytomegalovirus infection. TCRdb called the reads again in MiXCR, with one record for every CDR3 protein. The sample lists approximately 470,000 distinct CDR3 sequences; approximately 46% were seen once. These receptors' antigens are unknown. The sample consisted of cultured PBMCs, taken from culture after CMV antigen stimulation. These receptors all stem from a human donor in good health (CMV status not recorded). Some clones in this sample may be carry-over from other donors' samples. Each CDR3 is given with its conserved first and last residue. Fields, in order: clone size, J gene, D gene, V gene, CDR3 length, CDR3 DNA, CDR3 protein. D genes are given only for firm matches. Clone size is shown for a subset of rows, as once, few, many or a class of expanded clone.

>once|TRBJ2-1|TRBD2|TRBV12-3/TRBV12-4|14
TGTGCCAGCAGCCAAAGTAGCGGGAGTGGTGAGCAGTTCTTC
CASSQSSGSGEQFF
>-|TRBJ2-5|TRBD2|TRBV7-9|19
TGTGCCAGCAGCTCCCGGGGGACTAGCGGCAGGGGTCCCAAAGAGACCCAGTACTTC
CASSSRGTSGRGPKETQYF
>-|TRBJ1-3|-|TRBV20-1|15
TGCAGTGCTAGAGCCCGGGGAGGGAGTGGAAACACCATATATTTT
CSARARGGSGNTIYF
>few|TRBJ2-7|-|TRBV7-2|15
TGTGCCAGCAGCTTAGTTGGGGGGGCGGGCTACGAGCAGTACTTC
CASSLVGGAGYEQYF
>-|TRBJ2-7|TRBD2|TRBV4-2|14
TGTGCCAGCAGCCAAGGGCGACTAGCACACGAGCAGTACTTC
CASSQGRLAHEQYF
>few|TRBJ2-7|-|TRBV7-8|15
TGTGCCAGCAGCCAAGGGCCGGGGAGTACGAACGAGCAGTACTTC
CASSQGPGSTNEQYF
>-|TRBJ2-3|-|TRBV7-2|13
TGTGCCAGCAGCTCAAGTCCGGGCGGAACGCAGTATTTT
CASSSSPGGTQYF
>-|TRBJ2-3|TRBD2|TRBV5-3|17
TGTGCCAGCAGTCGTGGACTAGCGGGAGTCCGATCAGATACGCAGTATTTT
CASSRGLAGVRSDTQYF
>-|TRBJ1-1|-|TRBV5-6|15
TGTGCCAGCAGCTTGGCCCCCGGGGGAAGGACTGAAGCTTTCTTT
CASSLAPGGRTEAFF
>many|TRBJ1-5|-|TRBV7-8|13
TGTGCCAGCAGCCGGACAGGCAATCAGCCCCAGCATTTT
CASSRTGNQPQHF
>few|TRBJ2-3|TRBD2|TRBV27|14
TGTGCCAGCAGTTACAGCGGGAACCCAGATACGCAGTATTTT
CASSYSGNPDTQYF
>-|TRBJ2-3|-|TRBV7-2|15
TGTGCCAGCAGCTTAGGACTAACTGGCACAGATACGCAGTATTTT
CASSLGLTGTDTQYF
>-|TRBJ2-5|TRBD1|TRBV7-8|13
TGTGCCAGCAGCTTAGTGTCACCGGGACAGGCCTATTTT
CASSLVSPGQAYF
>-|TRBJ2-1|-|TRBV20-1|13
TGCAGTGCTCACCAACTGAATGCAAATGAGCAGTTCTTC
CSAHQLNANEQFF
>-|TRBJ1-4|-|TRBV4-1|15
TGCGCCAGCGGTCGGACTTTCCCCTTAAATGAAAAACTGTTTTTT
CASGRTFPLNEKLFF
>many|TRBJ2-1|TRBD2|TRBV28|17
TGTGCCAGCAGTATGCGAAGACTAGCGGGGACACACTCTGGGCAGTTCTTC
CASSMRRLAGTHSGQFF
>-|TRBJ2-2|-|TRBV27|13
TGTGCCAGCAGTGTTGGGCCGGGCGGGGAGCTGTTTTTT
CASSVGPGGELFF
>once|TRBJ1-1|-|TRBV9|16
TGTGCCAGCAGTCCTTTTACGGGGCAGGCGAACACTGAAGCTTTCTTT
CASSPFTGQANTEAFF
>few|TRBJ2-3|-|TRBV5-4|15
TGTGCCAGCAGAAAGACCCAGGGAAGTGATAATACGCAGTATTTT
CASRKTQGSDNTQYF
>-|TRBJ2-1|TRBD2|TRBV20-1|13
TGCAGTGCTAGGACTAGCGGTGAAGGTGAGCAGTTCTTC
CSARTSGEGEQFF
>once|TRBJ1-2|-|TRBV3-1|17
TGTGCCAGCAGCCCCCGGGTCTACGGGCTATCTAACTATGGCTACACCTTC
CASSPRVYGLSNYGYTF
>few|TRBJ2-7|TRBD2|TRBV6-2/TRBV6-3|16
TGTGCCAGCAGTTACCCGACTAGCTTCCTTGGCTACGAGCAGTACTTC
CASSYPTSFLGYEQYF
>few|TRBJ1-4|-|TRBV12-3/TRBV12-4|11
TGTGCCAGCAGTTTACAGAGAAAACTGTTTTTT
CASSLQRKLFF
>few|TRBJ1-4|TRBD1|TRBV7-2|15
TGTGCCAGCAGCGTCGGACAGGGGGCGATGGAAAAACTGTTTTTT
CASSVGQGAMEKLFF
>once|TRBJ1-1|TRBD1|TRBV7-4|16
TGTGCCAGCAGCTTAGCGCTACAGGGGATTCATGCTGAAGCTTTCTTT
CASSLALQGIHAEAFF
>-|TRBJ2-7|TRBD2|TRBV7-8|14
TGTGCCAGCAGCCAACCGACTAGCTGGGACGAGCAGTACTTC
CASSQPTSWDEQYF
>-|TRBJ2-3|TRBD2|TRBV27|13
TGTGCCAGCGGACTAGCGGCCACAGATACGCAGTATTTT
CASGLAATDTQYF
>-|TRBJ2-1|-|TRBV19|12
TGTGCCAGTAGTCCCCGGGGCGGTGAGCAGTTCTTC
CASSPRGGEQFF
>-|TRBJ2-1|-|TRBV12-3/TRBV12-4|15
TGTGCCAGCAGTTTTTTACTAGCTGGAGTGAATGAGCAGTTCTTC
CASSFLLAGVNEQFF
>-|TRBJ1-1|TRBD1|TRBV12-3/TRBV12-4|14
TGTGCCAGCAGTTTTGGGACAGGGGATGTCGGAGCTTTCTTT
CASSFGTGDVGAFF
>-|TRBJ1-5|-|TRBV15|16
TGTGCCACCAGCAGAGACCGGACGTATAGCAATCAGCCCCAGCATTTT
CATSRDRTYSNQPQHF
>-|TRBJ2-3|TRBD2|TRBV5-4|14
TGTGCCAGCAGCTCCCCGGGACTAGCGGCGACGGAGTATTTT
CASSSPGLAATEYF
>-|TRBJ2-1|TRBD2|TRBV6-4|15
TGTGCCAGCAGTGAAGTAGCGGGGGGGGACAATGAGCAGTTCTTC
CASSEVAGGDNEQFF
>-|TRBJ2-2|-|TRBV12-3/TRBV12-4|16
TGTGCCAGCAGTGCCTGGGGGGCGGGGAACACCGGGGAGCTGTTTTTT
CASSAWGAGNTGELFF
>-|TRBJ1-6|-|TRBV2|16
TGTGCCAGCAGTAGGACGGAAACTTCCTATAATTCACCCCTCCACTTT
CASSRTETSYNSPLHF
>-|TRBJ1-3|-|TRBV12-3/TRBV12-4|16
TGTGCCAGCAGTGTCAGACACGCCGCGGGTGGAAACACCATATATTTT
CASSVRHAAGGNTIYF
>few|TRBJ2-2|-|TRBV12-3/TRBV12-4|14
TGTGCCAGCAGTCCCGGGGACCTCTCCGGGGAGCTGTTTTTT
CASSPGDLSGELFF
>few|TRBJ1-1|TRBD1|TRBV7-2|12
TGTGCCAGCAGGCTACAGGGGACTGAAGCTTTCTTT
CASRLQGTEAFF
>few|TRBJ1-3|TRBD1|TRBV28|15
TGTGCCAGCAGTAGGACAGGGAGCTCTGGAAACACCATATATTTT
CASSRTGSSGNTIYF
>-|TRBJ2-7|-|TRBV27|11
TGTGCAGTCAAAGGGCCGTACGAGCAGTACTTC
CAVKGPYEQYF
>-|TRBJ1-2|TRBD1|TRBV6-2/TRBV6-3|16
TGTGCCAGCAGCGGTGGACAGGGGAAGTCGGACTATGGCTACACCTTC
CASSGGQGKSDYGYTF
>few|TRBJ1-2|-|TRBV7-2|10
TGTGCCACAACTAACTATGGCTACACCTTC
CATTNYGYTF
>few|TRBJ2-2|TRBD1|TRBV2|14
TGTGCCACCGGGGACAGGGTTTACACCGGGGAGCTGTTTTTT
CATGDRVYTGELFF
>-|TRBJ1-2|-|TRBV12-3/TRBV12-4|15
TGTGCCAGCAGTAAGAGTTCGACAGTGAGCTATGGCTACACCTTC
CASSKSSTVSYGYTF
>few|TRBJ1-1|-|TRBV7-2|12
TGTGCCAGCAGCTTAGTTTCCGCTGAAGCTTTCTTT
CASSLVSAEAFF
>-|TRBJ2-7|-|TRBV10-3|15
TGTGCCATCAGTGACCGAAGGGGAGGCTCCTACGAGCAGTACTTC
CAISDRRGGSYEQYF
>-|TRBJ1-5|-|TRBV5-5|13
TGTGCCAGCCCCCGGCGGCGCAATCAGCCCCAGCATTTT
CASPRRRNQPQHF
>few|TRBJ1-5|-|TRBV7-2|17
TGTGCCAGCAGCTTAGAGGGGCCTCCCCACCTAAATCAGCCCCAGCATTTT
CASSLEGPPHLNQPQHF
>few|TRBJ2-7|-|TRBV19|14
TGTGCCAGTAGTAAAACCTCAGGGGTTCGGGAGCAGTACTTC
CASSKTSGVREQYF